This TCR beta chain was observed in a study of T-cell memory formation after mild COVID-19. There are a few counts of this clonotype. TCRdb processed the 5' RACE reads anew with MiXCR; each CDR3 protein has one entry. The sample has about 440,000 distinct CDR3 sequences, over 15% seen once. This CDR3 has 15 residues. Germline V gene lookup returns CDR1 SGDLS and CDR2 YYNGEE. V shed 3 bases and J 4 bases; nucleotides not matched to a gene: 5. The gene calls are TRBV9 and TRBJ2-5, with 11 bases aligning to TRBD2. Sequencing was performed on PBMCs or a T cell subset sorted from them (not recorded which). This TCR was recovered from an adult woman who had mild COVID-19 (a few samples of this study predate the infection). Cell type and time point are not known. The CDR3 DNA reads as TGTGCCAGCAGCGCCACCGGACTAGCGGGAGAGACCCAGTACTTC. It specifies CASSATGLAGETQYF.